This TCR beta chain is drawn from a study of cytomegalovirus exposure and HLA in healthy donors. Notes on the study in general: The classifier reportedly diagnosed cytomegalovirus status with high specificity and sensitivity. The HLA-A and HLA-B alleles of most subjects were reportedly predicted accurately from TCR beta sequences.

As concerns this clone: Antigen specificity is unknown.

This CDR3 spans 14 amino acids. V lost 1 base to trimming and J lost 2 bases, with 9 bases between them. Germline CDR1 and CDR2: SGHDT and YYEEEE. As for the donors, each was a healthy bone marrow donor. The study ran its PCR with 60 Vbeta and 13 Jbeta primers. Produced via immunoSEQ multiplex PCR; TCRdb's table is partial and in-frame only. This table has around 180,000 clones, around 87% appearing once. The clonotype originates from a woman under 30 in good health and CMV-seronegative. This chain connects TRBV5-6 to TRBJ2-5; D call uncertain. What was sequenced was PBMCs. CDR3 region: CASSLLVGQETQYF. In nucleotides, the CDR3 is TGTGCCAGCAGCTTGCTTGTCGGGCAAGAGACCCAGTACTTC.